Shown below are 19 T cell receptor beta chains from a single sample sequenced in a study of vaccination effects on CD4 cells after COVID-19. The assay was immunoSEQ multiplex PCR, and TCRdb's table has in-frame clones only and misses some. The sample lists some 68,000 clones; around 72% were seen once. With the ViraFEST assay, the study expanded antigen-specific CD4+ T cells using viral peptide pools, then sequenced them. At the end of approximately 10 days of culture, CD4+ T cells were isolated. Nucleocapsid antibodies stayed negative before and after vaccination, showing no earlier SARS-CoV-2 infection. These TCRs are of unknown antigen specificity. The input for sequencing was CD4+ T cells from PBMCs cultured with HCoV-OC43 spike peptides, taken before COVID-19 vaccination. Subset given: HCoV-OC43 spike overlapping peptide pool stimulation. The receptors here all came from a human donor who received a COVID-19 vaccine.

The CDR3 DNA follows: TGTGCCTGGAGTGAGGGGTACACAGATACGCAGTATTTT. It encodes CAWSEGYTDTQYF. J is TRBJ2-3 and V is TRBV30, with D possibly TRBD1 on 5 matching bases. The germline V gene encodes CDR1 GTSNPN and CDR2 SVGIG (reference sequence). V was cut by 1 base and J by 2 bases, with 7 bases left in between. The CDR3 is 13 residues long.

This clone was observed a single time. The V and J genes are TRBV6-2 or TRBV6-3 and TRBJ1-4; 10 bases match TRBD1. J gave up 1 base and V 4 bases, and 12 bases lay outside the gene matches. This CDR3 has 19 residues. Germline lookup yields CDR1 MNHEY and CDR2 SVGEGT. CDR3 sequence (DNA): TGTGCCAGCAGTTTATCCGGGACAGGGGAAGGTGAAACTAATGAAAAACTGTTTTTT. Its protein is CASSLSGTGEGETNEKLFF.

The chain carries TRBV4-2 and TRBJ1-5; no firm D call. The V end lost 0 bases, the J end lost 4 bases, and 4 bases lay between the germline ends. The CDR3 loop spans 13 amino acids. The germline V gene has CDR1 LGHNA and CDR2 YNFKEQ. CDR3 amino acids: CASSQDMNQPQHF. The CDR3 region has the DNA TGTGCCAGCAGCCAAGATATGAATCAGCCCCAGCATTTT.

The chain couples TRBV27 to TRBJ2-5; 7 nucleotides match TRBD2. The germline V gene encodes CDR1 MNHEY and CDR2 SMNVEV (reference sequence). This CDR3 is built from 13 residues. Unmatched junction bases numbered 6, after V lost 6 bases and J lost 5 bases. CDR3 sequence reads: CASRMSAGETQYF. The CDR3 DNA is TGTGCCAGCAGGATGTCAGCGGGGGAGACCCAGTACTTC.

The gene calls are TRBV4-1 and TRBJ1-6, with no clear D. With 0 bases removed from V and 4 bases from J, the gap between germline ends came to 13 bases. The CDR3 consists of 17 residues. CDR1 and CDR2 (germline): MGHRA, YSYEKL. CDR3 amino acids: CASSQDVSGSYNSPLHF. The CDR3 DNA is TGCGCCAGCAGCCAAGATGTTTCGGGCAGTTATAATTCACCCCTCCACTTT.

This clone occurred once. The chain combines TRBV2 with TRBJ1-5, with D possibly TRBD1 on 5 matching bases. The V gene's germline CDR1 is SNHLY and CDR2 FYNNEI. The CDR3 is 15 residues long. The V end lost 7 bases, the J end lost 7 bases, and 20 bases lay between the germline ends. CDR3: CASILDGGVEQPQHF. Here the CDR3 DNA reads TGTGCCAGCATTCTGGATGGAGGGGTAGAACAGCCCCAGCATTTT.

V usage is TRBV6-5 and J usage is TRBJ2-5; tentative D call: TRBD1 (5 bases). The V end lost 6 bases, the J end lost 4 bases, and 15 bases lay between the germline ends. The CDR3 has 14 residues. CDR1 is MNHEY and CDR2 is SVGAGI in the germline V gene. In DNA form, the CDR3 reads TGTGCCAGCAGACCTCAGGGTGATTCAGAGACCCAGTACTTC. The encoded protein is CASRPQGDSETQYF.

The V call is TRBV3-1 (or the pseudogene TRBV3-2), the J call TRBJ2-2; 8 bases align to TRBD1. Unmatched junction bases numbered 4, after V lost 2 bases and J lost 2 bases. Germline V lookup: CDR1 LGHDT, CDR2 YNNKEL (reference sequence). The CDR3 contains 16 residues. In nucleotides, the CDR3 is TGTGCCAGCAGCCAAAGGACAGGGACCAACACCGGGGAGCTGTTTTTT. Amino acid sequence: CASSQRTGTNTGELFF.

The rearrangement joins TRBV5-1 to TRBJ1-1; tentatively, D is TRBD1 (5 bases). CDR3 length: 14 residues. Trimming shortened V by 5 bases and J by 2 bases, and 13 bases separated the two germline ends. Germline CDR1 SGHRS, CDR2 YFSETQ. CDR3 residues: CASRSTAQNTEAFF. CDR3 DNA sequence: TGCGCCAGCAGGTCGACAGCCCAAAACACTGAAGCTTTCTTT.

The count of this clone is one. CDR3 sequence (DNA): TGTGCCAGCAGCTTCGTTTCCGGGACAGGCAATGAAAAACTGTTTTTT. Protein product: CASSFVSGTGNEKLFF. The rearrangement uses TRBV5-5 and TRBJ1-4, with TRBD1 matching over 8 bases. From germline, CDR1 is SGHKS and CDR2 YYEKEE (reference sequence). This CDR3 has 16 residues. Trimming at V came to 2 bases and at J to 5 bases, leaving 8 bases not matched to a gene. Supplemented by reference TRBV5-5 and TRBJ1-4, the full variable domain reads DAGVTQSPTHLIKTRGQQVTLRCSPISGHKSVSWYQQVLGQGPQFIFQYYEKEERGRGNFPDRFSARQFPNYSSELNVNALLLGDSALYLCASSFVSGTGNEKLFFGSGTQLSVL.

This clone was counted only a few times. The CDR3 sequence: CASSDKPHYGYTF. DNA of the CDR3: TGCGCCAGCAGTGATAAGCCCCACTATGGCTACACCTTC. The chain uses TRBV10-1 and TRBJ1-2; D gene uncertain. The germline CDR1 and CDR2 sequences are WNHNN and SYGVQD (reference sequence). V lost 3 bases, J lost 3 bases, and 8 bases lay in between. This CDR3 has 13 amino acids.

For the CDR3, the DNA is TGCGCCAGCACGTCTTTGGGGACCACTAATGAAAAACTGTTTTTT. Translation: CASTSLGTTNEKLFF. The chain uses TRBV5-1 and TRBJ1-4; weak D call: TRBD1 (5 bases). V was trimmed by 6 bases and J by 2 bases, leaving 14 bases between them. Germline lookup yields CDR1 SGHRS and CDR2 YFSETQ. This CDR3 is built from 15 residues.

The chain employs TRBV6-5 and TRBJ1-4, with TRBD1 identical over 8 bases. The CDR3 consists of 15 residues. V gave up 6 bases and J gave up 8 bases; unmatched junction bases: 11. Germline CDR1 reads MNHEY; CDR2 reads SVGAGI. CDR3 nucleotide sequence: TGTGCCAGCAGCCCCAGGATACGGGACAGGGAAAAACTGTTTTTT. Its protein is CASSPRIRDREKLFF.

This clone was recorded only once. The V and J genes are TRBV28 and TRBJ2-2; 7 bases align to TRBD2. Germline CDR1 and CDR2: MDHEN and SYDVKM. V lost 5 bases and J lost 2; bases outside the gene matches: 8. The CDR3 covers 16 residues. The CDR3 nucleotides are TGTGCCAGCAGTGCTGGGAGGGACTTTAACACCGGGGAGCTGTTTTTT. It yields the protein CASSAGRDFNTGELFF.

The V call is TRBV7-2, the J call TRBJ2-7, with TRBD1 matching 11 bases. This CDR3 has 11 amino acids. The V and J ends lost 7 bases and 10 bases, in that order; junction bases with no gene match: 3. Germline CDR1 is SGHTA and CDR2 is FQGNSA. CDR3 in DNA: TGTGCCAGCATGGACAGGGGGCTTCAGTACGTC. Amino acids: CASMDRGLQYV.

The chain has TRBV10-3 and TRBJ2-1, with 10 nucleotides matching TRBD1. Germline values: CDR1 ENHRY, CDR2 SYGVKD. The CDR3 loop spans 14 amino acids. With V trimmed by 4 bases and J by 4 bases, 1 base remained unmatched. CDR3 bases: TGTGCCATCAGTGGGGGACAGGGGTACAATGAGCAGTTCTTC. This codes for CAISGGQGYNEQFF.

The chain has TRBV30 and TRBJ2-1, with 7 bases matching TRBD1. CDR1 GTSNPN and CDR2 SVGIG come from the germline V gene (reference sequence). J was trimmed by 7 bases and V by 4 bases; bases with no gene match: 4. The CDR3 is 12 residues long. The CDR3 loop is CAWNRGRNEQFF. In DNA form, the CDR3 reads TGTGCCTGGAACAGGGGTAGGAATGAGCAGTTCTTC.

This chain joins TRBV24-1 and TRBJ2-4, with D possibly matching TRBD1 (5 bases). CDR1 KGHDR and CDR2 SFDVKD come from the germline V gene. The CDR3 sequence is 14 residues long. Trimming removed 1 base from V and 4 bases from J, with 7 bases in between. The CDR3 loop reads CATSDLRQKNIQYF. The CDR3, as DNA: TGTGCCACCAGTGATTTAAGACAGAAAAACATTCAGTACTTC.

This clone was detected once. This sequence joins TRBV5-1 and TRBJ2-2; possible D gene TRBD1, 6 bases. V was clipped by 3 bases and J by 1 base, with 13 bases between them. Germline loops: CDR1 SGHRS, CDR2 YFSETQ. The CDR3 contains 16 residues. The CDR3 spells CASSSQGKWNTGELFF. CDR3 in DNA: TGCGCCAGCAGCTCGCAGGGGAAGTGGAACACCGGGGAGCTGTTTTTT.